A selection of T cell receptor beta chains follows, all from one sample in a study of blood T cell repertoires in COVID-19. Assay: immunoSEQ multiplex PCR; the TCRdb copy retains only in-frame clones and omits some. The sample contains under 85,000 clones, roughly 82% of which appear only once. Sequencing was carried out using peripheral blood. The receptor source for this set is a human donor in a cohort sampled during active COVID-19. CDR3s include the opening cysteine and the closing phenylalanine or tryptophan. Only some rows state a clone size, as once, few, many or a class for expanded clones.

clone_size j_call v_call cdr3_aa
. TRBJ1-5 TRBV6-1 CASSESGWGDRGHQPQHF
. TRBJ1-2 TRBV27 CASSPGQGIGYTF
. TRBJ2-3 TRBV20-1 CSARDLDTQYF
. TRBJ2-7 TRBV29-1 CSARTSGTYEQYF
few TRBJ1-1 TRBV4-1 CASSQAYRGRRGNTEAFF
. TRBJ2-2 TRBV5-1 CASSLLGARGELFF
. TRBJ2-7 TRBV9 CASSPLGTPYEQYF
. TRBJ2-5 TRBV7-8 CASSPQIGGETQYF
many TRBJ1-2 TRBV2 CASSSGGGYGYTF
. TRBJ1-5 TRBV27 CASSLSLQQPQHF
. TRBJ2-7 TRBV27 CASSLSRQTYEQYF
. TRBJ2-7 TRBV14 CASSPFRGGDPSYEQYF
. TRBJ2-1 TRBV19 CASSINSGNSYNEQFF
. TRBJ1-4 TRBV2 CASGRTDGKLFF
. TRBJ2-1 TRBV11-3 CASSIYRGLNYNEQFF
. TRBJ2-6 TRBV18 CASSPGLGANVLTF
. TRBJ2-1 TRBV11-2 CASSTRQVRDNEQFF
. TRBJ2-6 TRBV25-1 CASSEVAGANVLTF
once TRBJ2-7 TRBV5-1 CASRSRIEFTYEQYF
. TRBJ1-3 TRBV18 CASSPSGSGNTIYF
once TRBJ1-4 TRBV27 CASSPRDRGKTNEKLFF
. TRBJ2-1 TRBV6-5 CASSRDRGSYNEQFF
. TRBJ2-6 TRBV11-3 CASSLESGNPGANVLTF
. TRBJ2-1 TRBV9 CASSVEEDNEQFF
. TRBJ2-3 TRBV7-2 CASSPVSLGTDTQYF
. TRBJ1-3 TRBV7-6 CASSRQGVTRSGNTIYF
. TRBJ2-6 TRBV18 CASSPLGESSGANVLTF
. TRBJ1-3 TRBV5-1 CASTLGGAGNTIYF
. TRBJ2-3 TRBV18 CASSTLTDTQYF
. TRBJ1-2 TRBV4-2 CASSQENGYTF
. TRBJ1-4 TRBV21-1 CASSKDPRGENEKLFF
. TRBJ2-1 TRBV27 CASRSSGGAVNEQFF
. TRBJ2-1 TRBV5-4 CASSLSRGLYNEQFF
. TRBJ1-2 TRBV2 CASSGDTNGYSPDYGYTF
few TRBJ1-2 TRBV7-2 CASSLVPVYGYTF
once TRBJ2-5 TRBV14 CASSRSGTTETQYF
. TRBJ1-1 TRBV3-1/TRBV3-2 CASSQDTGGTEAFF
. TRBJ1-5 TRBV6-5 CASRQQGVSNQPQHF
. TRBJ1-6 TRBV28 CASSLSPRRTGGNSPLHF
once TRBJ2-4 TRBV19 CASTDTGRGFPNIQYF
. TRBJ1-5 TRBV7-2 CASRVAGWNQPQHF
. TRBJ2-5 TRBV5-5 CASSLGRLAGVRETQYF
. TRBJ2-5 TRBV5-1 CASSSSGGGRETQYF
. TRBJ1-1 TRBV19 CASSIGAGAWTEAFF
. TRBJ1-5 TRBV18 CASSRGGPQHF
. TRBJ2-1 TRBV28 CASRPNRGPYNEQFF
. TRBJ2-1 TRBV18 CASSPPGSSYNEQFF
. TRBJ2-5 TRBV6-5 CASSRDTQYQETQYF
. TRBJ2-5 TRBV3-1/TRBV3-2 CASRDRARETQYF
. TRBJ2-1 TRBV7-2 CASSSTSGGPYEQFF
. TRBJ2-3 TRBV18 CASSRGLGGFEDTQYF
. TRBJ2-7 TRBV28 CASSLASGAYEQYF
few TRBJ1-6 TRBV5-6 CASSFLDSLNSPLHF
. TRBJ1-2 TRBV7-2 CASSQSTGIGYTF
. TRBJ2-5 TRBV20-1 CSASYEARPGETQYF
. TRBJ2-5 TRBV18 CASSPDLTQETQYF
few TRBJ2-3 TRBV12-3/TRBV12-4 CASSYTRTDTQYF
. TRBJ1-2 TRBV4-1 CASSNGQGWYGYTF
many TRBJ2-2 TRBV5-8 CASSLIQGSNTGELFF